Shown below are 7 T cell receptor beta chains from a single sample sequenced in a study of blood T cell repertoires in COVID-19. Clones were read by immunoSEQ multiplex PCR, and TCRdb kept only the in-frame ones, dropping some. The table lists hundreds of thousands of clones, 83% of them singletons. The material sequenced was peripheral blood. These receptors came from a woman in her 30s with COVID-19, enrolled during active disease.

The CDR3 coding sequence is TGTGCCAGCAGTACGCGGACTAGCGGGGACTACAATGAGCAGTTCTTC. This translates into CASSTRTSGDYNEQFF. This rearrangement joins TRBV27 to TRBJ2-1; 12 nucleotides match TRBD2. The CDR3 consists of 16 residues. CDR1 is MNHEY, CDR2 SMNVEV, per germline (reference sequence). The junction had 5 bases not matched to a gene; V was cut back by 5 bases and J by 3 bases.

This sequence joins TRBV19 and TRBJ1-1, with D possibly being TRBD1 (6 bases). V lost 8 bases, J lost 1 base, and 8 bases lay in between. CDR1 LNHDA and CDR2 SQIVND come from the germline V gene (reference sequence). The CDR3 totals 12 residues. The CDR3 loop is CASVTGNTEAFF. CDR3 DNA sequence: TGTGCCAGTGTGACAGGGAACACTGAAGCTTTCTTT.

The chain links TRBV28 to TRBJ2-2, with TRBD2 matching over 9 bases. The CDR3 covers 14 residues. The germline V gene has CDR1 MDHEN and CDR2 SYDVKM. V gave up 7 bases and J gave up 3 bases; unmatched junction bases: 3. CDR3 region: CASNAGGDTGELFF. DNA of the CDR3: TGTGCCAGCAATGCGGGGGGGGACACCGGGGAGCTGTTTTTT.

V is TRBV5-1 and J is TRBJ2-7, with TRBD1 identical over 9 bases. In germline, CDR1 is SGHRS, CDR2 YFSETQ. The CDR3 has 15 residues. Trimming took 0 bases from V and 3 from J; bases not matched to a gene: 4. CDR3 sequence reads: CASSLGGTGNYEQYF. For the CDR3, the DNA is TGCGCCAGCAGCTTGGGAGGGACAGGGAACTACGAGCAGTACTTC.

The V gene is TRBV6-2 or TRBV6-3, the J gene TRBJ2-3; TRBD2 aligns across 7 bases. V trimming: 5 bases; J trimming: 9 bases; junction bases outside the gene matches: 5. CDR3 length: 12 residues. CDR1 is MNHEY, CDR2 SVGEGT, per germline. The CDR3 reads CASSTGGQTQYF. CDR3 nucleotide sequence: TGTGCCAGCAGTACGGGAGGCCAGACGCAGTATTTT.

This clone was detected only a few times. The V call is TRBV30, the J call TRBJ2-1; 8 nucleotides line up with TRBD2. Trimming at V came to 1 base and at J to 5 bases, leaving 10 bases not matched to a gene. The CDR3 has 16 amino acids. The germline gives CDR1 GTSNPN, CDR2 SVGIG (reference sequence). The DNA for the CDR3 is TGTGCCTGGAGTGAGGGGCGCGGGAGGAGGAACAATGAGCAGTTCTTC. Its translation is CAWSEGRGRRNNEQFF.

The chain joins TRBV7-3 to TRBJ2-7, with TRBD2 matching 8 bases. Germline CDR1 reads SGHTA; CDR2 reads FQGTGA. J gave up 1 base and V 0 bases, and 8 bases lay outside the gene matches. The CDR3 spans 17 residues. The CDR3 nucleotides are TGTGCCAGCAGCTTAACGAGCCCTACTAGCGGATCCTACGAGCAGTACTTC. Its protein product is CASSLTSPTSGSYEQYF.